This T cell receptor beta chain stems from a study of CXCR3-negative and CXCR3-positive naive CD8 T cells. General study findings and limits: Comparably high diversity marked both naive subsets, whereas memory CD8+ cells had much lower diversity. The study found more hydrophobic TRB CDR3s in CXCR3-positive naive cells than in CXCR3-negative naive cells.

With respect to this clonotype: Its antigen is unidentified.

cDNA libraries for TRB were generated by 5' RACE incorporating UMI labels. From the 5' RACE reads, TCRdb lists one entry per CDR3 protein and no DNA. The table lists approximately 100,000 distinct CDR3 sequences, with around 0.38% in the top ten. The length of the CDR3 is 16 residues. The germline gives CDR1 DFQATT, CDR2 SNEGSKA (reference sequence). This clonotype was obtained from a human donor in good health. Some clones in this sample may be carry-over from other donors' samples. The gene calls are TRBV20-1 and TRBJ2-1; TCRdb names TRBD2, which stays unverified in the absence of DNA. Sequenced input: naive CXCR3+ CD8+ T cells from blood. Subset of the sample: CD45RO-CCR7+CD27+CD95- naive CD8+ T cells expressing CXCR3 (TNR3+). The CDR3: CSARGDFMSSYNEQFF.